This TCR beta chain was recovered during a study of blood T cell repertoires in COVID-19. Study information: COVID-19 samples, acute and convalescent, were from the United States, Italy and Spain. PBMCs, B-cell-depleted T cells, or T cells provided the cDNA or gDNA that made up the material.

This clone was counted a single time. The data were produced by immunoSEQ multiplex PCR, yet TCRdb's version contains in-frame clones alone and is incomplete. The sample shows under 150,000 clones, 80% of them seen only once. V lost 4 bases and J 0 bases, leaving 10 bases between the germline ends. CDR1 and CDR2 (germline): ENHRY, SYGVKD. This CDR3 is built from 15 residues. The sequencing input was peripheral blood. The V call is TRBV10-3, the J call TRBJ1-3; D uncertain. This clonotype was obtained from a human donor in a cohort sampled during active COVID-19. The CDR3 nucleotides read TGTGCCATCAGTGGTGCCTCAGACTCTGGAAACACCATATATTTT. It is translated as CAISGASDSGNTIYF.